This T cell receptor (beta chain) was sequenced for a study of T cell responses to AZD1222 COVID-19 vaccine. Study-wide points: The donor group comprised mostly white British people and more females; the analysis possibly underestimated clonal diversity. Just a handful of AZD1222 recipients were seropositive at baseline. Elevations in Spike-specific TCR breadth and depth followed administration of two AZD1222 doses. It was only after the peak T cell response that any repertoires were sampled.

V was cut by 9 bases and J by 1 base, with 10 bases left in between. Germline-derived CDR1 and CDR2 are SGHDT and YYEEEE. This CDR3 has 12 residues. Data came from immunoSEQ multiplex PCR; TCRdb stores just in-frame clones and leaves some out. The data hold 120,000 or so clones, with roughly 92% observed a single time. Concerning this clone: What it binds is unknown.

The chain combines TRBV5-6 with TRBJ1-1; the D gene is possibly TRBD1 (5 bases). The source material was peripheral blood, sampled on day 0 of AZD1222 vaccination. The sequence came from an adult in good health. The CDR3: CATRRGNTEAFF. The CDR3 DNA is TGTGCCACCCGGAGGGGGAACACTGAAGCTTTCTTT.